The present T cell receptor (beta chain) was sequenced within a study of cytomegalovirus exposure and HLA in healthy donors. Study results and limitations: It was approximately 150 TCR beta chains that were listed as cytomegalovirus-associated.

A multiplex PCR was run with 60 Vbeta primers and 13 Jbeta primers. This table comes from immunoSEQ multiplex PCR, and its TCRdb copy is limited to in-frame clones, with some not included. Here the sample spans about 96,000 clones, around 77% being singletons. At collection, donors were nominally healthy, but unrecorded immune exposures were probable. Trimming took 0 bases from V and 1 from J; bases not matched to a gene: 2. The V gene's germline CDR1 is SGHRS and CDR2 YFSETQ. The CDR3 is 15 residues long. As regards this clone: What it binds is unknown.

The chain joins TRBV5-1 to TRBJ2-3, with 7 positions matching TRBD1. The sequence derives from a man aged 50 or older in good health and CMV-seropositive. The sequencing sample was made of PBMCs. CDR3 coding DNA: TGCGCCAGCAGCTTGGGGCAGGGGGGCACAGATACGCAGTATTTT. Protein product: CASSLGQGGTDTQYF.